The clone carrying this T cell receptor beta chain was observed a few times. Antigen: not known. Separate cDNA molecules each had unique molecular identifiers attached to them. From the 5' RACE reads, TCRdb called clonotypes with MiXCR, one entry per CDR3 protein. The sample shows roughly 83,000 distinct CDR3 sequences, roughly 12% of them seen only once. These data come from a study of early T cells in non-severe SARS-CoV-2 infection. For the study at large: Bulk RNA from unsorted whole blood was sequenced; chains were unpaired.

Whole-study findings and limits: Missing private and CD4 specificities, VDJdb matching favored anti-spike CD8 responses.

This TCR was recovered from an adult who was a healthcare worker with PCR-confirmed SARS-CoV-2 infection or an uninfected control (not recorded which). The sample consisted of whole blood, taken at baseline.

The CDR3 reads CASSLVGLLNTEAFF. CDR3 nucleotide sequence: TGTGCCAGCAGTTTAGTGGGGCTCCTGAACACTGAAGCTTTCTTT. The gene calls are TRBV12-3 or TRBV12-4 and TRBJ1-1; D may be TRBD1 (5 bases). The CDR3 contains 15 residues. The germline V and J ends were trimmed by 1 base and 0 bases, with 9 bases remaining between them.